What follows are 12 T cell receptor beta chains derived from one specimen sequenced in a study of memory CD4+ T cells and cytomegalovirus serostatus (dated by TCRdb to about 2019). The method was the immunoSEQ multiplex PCR assay. Held by TCRdb, this immuneACCESS table contains in-frame sequences only and omits some clones. Under half of the omission traces to an unresolved V gene where checked; the cause of the rest is unknown. Present in this sample are about 43,000 clones, over 70% of which were seen just once. Of the sample, approximately 0.6% is held by the ten largest clones. Single viable CD3+CD4+CD8-CD45RO+ cells were sorted as memory CD4+ T cells on a FACSAria II. The sequenced sample consisted of memory CD4+ T cells from blood. These TCRs come from an adult in good health and CMV-seronegative.

This clone has more than one count but fewer than ten. This chain uses TRBV11-2 with TRBJ1-1; TRBD1 might be the D (6 bases). The CDR3 is 13 residues long. Germline-derived CDR1 and CDR2 are SGHAT and FQNNGV. V lost 0 bases and J 11 bases, leaving 13 bases between the germline ends. CDR3 nucleotide sequence: TGTGCCAGCAGCTTAGAAAGAGGGACACGGGCTTTCTTT. Encoded protein: CASSLERGTRAFF.

This chain connects TRBV5-1 to TRBJ2-3; possible D gene TRBD2, 6 bases. V was trimmed by 0 bases and J by 3 bases, leaving 8 bases between them. This CDR3 is 14 amino acids long. Germline CDR1 is SGHRS and CDR2 is YFSETQ. The CDR3 here is CASSLGRGTDTQYF. DNA of the CDR3: TGCGCCAGCAGCTTGGGGCGGGGAACAGATACGCAGTATTTT.

The gene calls are TRBV28 and TRBJ1-1, with 7 bases lining up with TRBD1. This CDR3 has 14 residues. Germline V CDR1 and CDR2: MDHEN, SYDVKM. V lost 6 bases, J lost 6 bases, and 10 bases stayed unmatched. The chain's CDR3 is CASSTTGWAAEAFF. CDR3 nucleotides: TGTGCCAGCAGCACGACAGGGTGGGCGGCTGAAGCTTTCTTT.

This clone was found once. The rearrangement links TRBV15 to TRBJ1-2, with unresolved D. This CDR3 region has 14 residues. V was trimmed by 0 bases and J by 4 bases, leaving 9 bases between them. Germline assignment: CDR1 LNHNV and CDR2 YYDKDF (reference sequence). The CDR3: CATSRDRMVYGYTF. The CDR3, as DNA: TGTGCCACCAGCAGAGATCGTATGGTCTATGGCTACACCTTC.

The chain joins TRBV29-1 to TRBJ1-1; TRBD1 might be the D (5 bases). This CDR3 has 14 amino acids. CDR1 is SQVTM and CDR2 is ANQGSEA in the germline V gene. The V end was cut by 8 bases, the J end by 4 bases, with 20 bases between. The DNA of the CDR3 is TGCAGCTCCCCGGGGTTAGGGGAGGGCACTGAAGCTTTCTTT. Protein product: CSSPGLGEGTEAFF.

The V and J genes are TRBV7-3 and TRBJ2-2; D ambiguous. This CDR3 contains 14 residues. The germline V and J ends were trimmed by 6 bases and 4 bases, with 12 bases remaining between them. The germline CDR1 and CDR2 sequences are SGHTA and FQGTGA. This chain's CDR3 is CASSLDGRTGELFF. The DNA for the CDR3 is TGTGCCAGCAGTCTCGACGGACGCACCGGGGAGCTGTTTTTT.

The gene calls are TRBV2 and TRBJ2-5, with D perhaps matching TRBD2 (5 bases). Germline V CDR1 and CDR2: SNHLY, FYNNEI. V lost 3 bases, J lost 1 base, and 9 bases lay in between. CDR3 length equals 14 residues. CDR3 sequence: CASSERRSQETQYF. The DNA for the CDR3 is TGTGCCAGCAGTGAGAGGAGGAGCCAAGAGACCCAGTACTTC.

The sample holds a few counts of this clone. The genes are TRBV6-1 and TRBJ1-1, with D perhaps matching TRBD1 (5 bases). CDR3 length equals 12 residues. Germline V gene sequence: CDR1 MNHNS, CDR2 SASEGT. Trimming pared 6 bases from V and 4 bases from J, leaving 9 bases between. CDR3 in amino acids: CASRTEVTEAFF. CDR3 in DNA: TGTGCCAGCAGGACAGAAGTCACTGAAGCTTTCTTT.

The J gene is TRBJ2-5, the V gene TRBV9; the match to TRBD2 covers 9 bases. The CDR3 has 15 residues. From germline, CDR1 is SGDLS and CDR2 YYNGEE. The trim removed 3 bases at V and 4 bases at J, leaving 7 bases unmatched. CDR3 bases: TGTGCCAGCAGCGGAGCGGGGGGCAGGAGAGAGACCCAGTACTTC. This translates into CASSGAGGRRETQYF. Filled out from reference TRBV9 and TRBJ2-5, the complete variable domain reads DSGVTQTPKHLITATGQRVTLRCSPRSGDLSVYWYQQSLDQGLQFLIQYYNGEERAKGNILERFSAQQFPDLHSELNLSSLELGDSALYFCASSGAGGRRETQYFGPGTRLLVL.

The rearrangement joins TRBV30 to TRBJ1-6; no clear D gene. CDR1 is GTSNPN, CDR2 SVGIG, per germline (reference sequence). CDR3 length equals 15 residues. The ends were cut back, 2 bases at V and 0 bases at J, with 8 bases in the middle. Here the CDR3 DNA reads TGTGCCTGGAGTAGTGAGAACTCCTATAATTCACCCCTCCACTTT. This codes for CAWSSENSYNSPLHF.

The chain recombines TRBV7-7 with TRBJ2-3; 10 nucleotides align to TRBD1. There are 16 residues in the CDR3. Germline assignment: CDR1 SSHAT and CDR2 FNYEAQ (reference sequence). The V segment lost 5 bases and the J segment 0 bases; nucleotides outside the gene matches: 5. CDR3 sequence: CASSPMGQGSTDTQYF. The CDR3 nucleotides are TGTGCCAGCAGCCCGATGGGACAGGGGAGCACAGATACGCAGTATTTT.

The rearrangement links TRBV2 to TRBJ2-2; D not certain. CDR3 length: 13 residues. CDR1 and CDR2 (germline): SNHLY, FYNNEI. Trimming pared 5 bases from V and 2 bases from J, leaving 6 bases between. CDR3 DNA sequence: TGTGCCAGCAGTACCCTAAACACCGGGGAGCTGTTTTTT. Its translation is CASSTLNTGELFF.